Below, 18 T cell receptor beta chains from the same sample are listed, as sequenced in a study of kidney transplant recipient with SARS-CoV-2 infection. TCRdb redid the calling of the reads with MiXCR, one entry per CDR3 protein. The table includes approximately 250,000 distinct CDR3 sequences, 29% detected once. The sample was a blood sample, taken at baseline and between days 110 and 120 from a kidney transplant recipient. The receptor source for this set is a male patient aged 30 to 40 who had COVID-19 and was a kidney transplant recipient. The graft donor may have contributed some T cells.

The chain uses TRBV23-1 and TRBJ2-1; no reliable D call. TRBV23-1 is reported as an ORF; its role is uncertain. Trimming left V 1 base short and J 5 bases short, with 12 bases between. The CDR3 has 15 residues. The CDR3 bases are TGCGCCAGCAGTCAATATACAGAGATGAACAATGAGCAGTTCTTC. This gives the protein CASSQYTEMNNEQFF.

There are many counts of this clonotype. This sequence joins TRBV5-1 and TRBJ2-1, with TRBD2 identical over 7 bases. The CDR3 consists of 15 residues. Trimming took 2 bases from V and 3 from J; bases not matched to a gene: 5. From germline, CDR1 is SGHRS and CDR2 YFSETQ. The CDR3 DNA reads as TGCGCCAGCAGCTTAGAAGCGGGGAGCTACAATGAGCAGTTCTTC. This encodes CASSLEAGSYNEQFF.

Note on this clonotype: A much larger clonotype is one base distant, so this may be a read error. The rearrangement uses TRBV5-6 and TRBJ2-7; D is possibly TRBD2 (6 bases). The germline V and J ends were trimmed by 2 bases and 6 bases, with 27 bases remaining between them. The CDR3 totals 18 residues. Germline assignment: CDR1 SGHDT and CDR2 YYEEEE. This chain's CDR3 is CASSFPLPGDLSAGEQYF. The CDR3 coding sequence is TGTGCCAGCAGCTTCCCTTTACCGGGGGACCTATCGGCGGGCGAGCAGTACTTC. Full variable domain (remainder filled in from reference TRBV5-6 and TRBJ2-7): DAGVTQSPTHLIKTRGQQVTLRCSPKSGHDTVSWYQQALGQGPQFIFQYYEEEERQRGNFPDRFSGHQFPNYSSELNVNALLLGDSALYLCASSFPLPGDLSAGEQYFGPGTRLTVT.

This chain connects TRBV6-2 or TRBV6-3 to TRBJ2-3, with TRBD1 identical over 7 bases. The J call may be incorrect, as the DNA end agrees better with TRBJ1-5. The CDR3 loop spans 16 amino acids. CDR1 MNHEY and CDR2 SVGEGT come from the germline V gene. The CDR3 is CASSYGTATSTDTQHF. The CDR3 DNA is TGTGCCAGCAGTTACGGGACAGCAACTAGCACAGATACGCAGCATTTT.

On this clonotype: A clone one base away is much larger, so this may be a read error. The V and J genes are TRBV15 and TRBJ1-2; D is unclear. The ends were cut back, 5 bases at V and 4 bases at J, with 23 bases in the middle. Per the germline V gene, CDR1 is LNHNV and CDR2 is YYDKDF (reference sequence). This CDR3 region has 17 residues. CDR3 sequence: CATSGVSRCGKTYGYTF. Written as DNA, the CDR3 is TGTGCCACCAGCGGTGTGTCAAGGTGTGGAAAGACCTATGGCTACACCTTC.

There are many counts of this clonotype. In DNA, the CDR3 is TGTGCCAGCAGTTACTCGGACAGGGGCAATCAGCCCCAGCATTTT. It specifies CASSYSDRGNQPQHF. The chain carries TRBV6-2 or TRBV6-3 and TRBJ1-5; 8 bases are a match to TRBD1. The V and J ends lost 0 bases and 2 bases, in that order; junction bases with no gene match: 0. Germline CDR1 and CDR2: MNHEY and SVGEGT. The CDR3 runs to 15 residues.

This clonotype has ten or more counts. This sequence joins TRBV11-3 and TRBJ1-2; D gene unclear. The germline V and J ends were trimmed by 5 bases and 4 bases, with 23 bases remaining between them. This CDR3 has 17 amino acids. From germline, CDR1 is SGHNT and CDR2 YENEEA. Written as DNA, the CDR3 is TGTGCCAGCAGCCTTCTGATCGATCTCGGAAAGACCTATGGCTACACCTTC. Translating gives CASSLLIDLGKTYGYTF.

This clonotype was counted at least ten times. The CDR3: CAWSAALLSNQPQHF. CDR3 bases: TGTGCCTGGAGTGCTGCGCTGCTGAGCAATCAGCCCCAGCATTTT. The J gene is TRBJ1-5, the V gene TRBV30; D remains ambiguous. The CDR3 has 15 residues. The V and J ends lost 1 base and 1 base respectively, with 11 bases between them. Germline V gives CDR1 GTSNPN, CDR2 SVGIG (reference sequence).

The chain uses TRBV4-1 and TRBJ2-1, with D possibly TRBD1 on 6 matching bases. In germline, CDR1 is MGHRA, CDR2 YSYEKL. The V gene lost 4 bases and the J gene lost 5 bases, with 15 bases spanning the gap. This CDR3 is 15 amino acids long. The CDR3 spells CASSPLEGVDNEQFF. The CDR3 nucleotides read TGCGCCAGCAGCCCTCTCGAGGGGGTCGACAATGAGCAGTTCTTC.

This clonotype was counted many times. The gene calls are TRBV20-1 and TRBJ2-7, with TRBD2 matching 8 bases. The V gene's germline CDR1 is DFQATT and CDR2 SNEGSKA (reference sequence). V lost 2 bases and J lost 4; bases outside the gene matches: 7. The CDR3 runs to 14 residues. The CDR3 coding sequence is TGCAGTGCTAGAATTAGCGGGACTACTTACGAGCAGTACTTC. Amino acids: CSARISGTTYEQYF.

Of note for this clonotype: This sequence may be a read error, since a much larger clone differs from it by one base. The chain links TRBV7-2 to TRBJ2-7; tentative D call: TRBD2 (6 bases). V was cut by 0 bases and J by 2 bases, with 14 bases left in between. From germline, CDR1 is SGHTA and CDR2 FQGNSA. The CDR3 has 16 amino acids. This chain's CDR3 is CASSLARRGFTYEQYF. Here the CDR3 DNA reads TGTGCCAGCAGCTTAGCCCGGAGGGGCTTCACCTACGAGCAGTACTTC.

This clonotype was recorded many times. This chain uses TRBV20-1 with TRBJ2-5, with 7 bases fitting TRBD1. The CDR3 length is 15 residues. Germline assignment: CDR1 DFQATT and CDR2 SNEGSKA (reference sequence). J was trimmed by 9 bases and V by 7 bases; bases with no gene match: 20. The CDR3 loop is CSVGRRGQEFLSQYF. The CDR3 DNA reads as TGCAGTGTTGGACGAAGGGGGCAAGAATTTTTATCCCAGTACTTC.

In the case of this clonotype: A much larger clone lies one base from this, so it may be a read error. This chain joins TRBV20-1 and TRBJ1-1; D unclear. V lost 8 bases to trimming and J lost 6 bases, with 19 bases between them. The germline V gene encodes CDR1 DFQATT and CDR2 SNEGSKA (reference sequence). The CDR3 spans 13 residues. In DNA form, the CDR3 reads TGCAGTACTCCGGGTCTTAGCGGGGCTGAAGCTTTCTTT. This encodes CSTPGLSGAEAFF.

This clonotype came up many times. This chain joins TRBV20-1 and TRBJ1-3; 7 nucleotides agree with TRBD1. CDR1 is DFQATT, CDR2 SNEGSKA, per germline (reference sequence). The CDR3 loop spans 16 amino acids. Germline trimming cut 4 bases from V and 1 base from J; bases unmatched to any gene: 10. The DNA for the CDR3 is TGCAGTGCTACCACAGGGGCGGTTTATTCTGGAAACACCATATATTTT. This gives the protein CSATTGAVYSGNTIYF.

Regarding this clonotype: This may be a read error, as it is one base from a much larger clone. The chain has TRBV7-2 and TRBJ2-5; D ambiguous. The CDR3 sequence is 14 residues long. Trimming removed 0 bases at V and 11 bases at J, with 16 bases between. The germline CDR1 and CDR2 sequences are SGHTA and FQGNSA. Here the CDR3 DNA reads TGTGCCAGCAGCTTAGCCCGGGCAGCTTACGGGCAGTACTTC. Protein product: CASSLARAAYGQYF.

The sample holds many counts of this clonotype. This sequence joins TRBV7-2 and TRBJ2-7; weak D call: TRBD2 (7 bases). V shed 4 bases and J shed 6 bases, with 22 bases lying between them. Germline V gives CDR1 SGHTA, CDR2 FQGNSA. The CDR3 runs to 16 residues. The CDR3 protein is CASSSMGGAVGSEQYF. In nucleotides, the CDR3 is TGTGCCAGCAGCTCAATGGGGGGGGCGGTGGGATCCGAGCAGTACTTC. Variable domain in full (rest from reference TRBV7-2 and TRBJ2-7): GAGVSQSPSNKVTEKGKDVELRCDPISGHTALYWYRQSLGQGLEFLIYFQGNSAPDKSGLPSDRFSAERTGGSVSTLTIQRTQQEDSAVYLCASSSMGGAVGSEQYFGPGTRLTVT.

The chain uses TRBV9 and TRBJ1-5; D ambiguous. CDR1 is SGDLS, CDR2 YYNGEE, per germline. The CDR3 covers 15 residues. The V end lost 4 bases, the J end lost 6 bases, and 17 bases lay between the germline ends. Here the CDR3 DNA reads TGTGCCAGCAGCCCGGGAGAGGGCGGGTTTCAGCCCCAGCATTTT. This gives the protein CASSPGEGGFQPQHF.

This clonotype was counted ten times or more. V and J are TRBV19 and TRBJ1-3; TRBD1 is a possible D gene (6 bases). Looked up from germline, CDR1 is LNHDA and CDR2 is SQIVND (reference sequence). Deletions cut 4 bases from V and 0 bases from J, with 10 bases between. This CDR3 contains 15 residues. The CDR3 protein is CASSTGTNSGNTIYF. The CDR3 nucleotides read TGTGCCAGTAGTACCGGGACAAACTCTGGAAACACCATATATTTT.